The 3 T cell receptor beta chains in this list originate from one sample, sequenced in a study of response to subunit inactivated influenza vaccine. TCRdb processed the RT-PCR reads anew with MiXCR; each CDR3 protein has one entry. The profile shows hundreds of thousands of distinct CDR3 sequences, less than 20% of them singletons. Sequenced material: PBMCs from blood, taken 4 to 6 days after vaccination. All receptors derive from a man in his forties or fifties who received an inactivated influenza vaccine.

This clonotype was observed a handful of times. The V call is TRBV7-9, the J call TRBJ2-1; TRBD2 agrees at 9 bases. Germline lookup yields CDR1 SEHNR and CDR2 FQNEAQ (reference sequence). The CDR3 totals 15 residues. The V segment lost 4 bases and the J segment 12 bases; nucleotides outside the gene matches: 13. The CDR3 protein is CASSSPREGRAGQFF. DNA for the CDR3: TGTGCCAGCAGCTCCCCGCGGGAGGGCCGTGCTGGGCAGTTCTTC.

This chain connects TRBV20-1 to TRBJ1-2; 10 bases fit TRBD1. The germline gives CDR1 DFQATT, CDR2 SNEGSKA (reference sequence). The CDR3 is 13 amino acids. In DNA form, the CDR3 reads TGCAGCCCGAGTTGGGACAGGGGCTCTGGCTACACCTTC. Translation gives CSPSWDRGSGYTF.

As to this clonotype: One end of the junction fails to match germline, which may point to a read error. The V gene is TRBV20-1, the J gene TRBJ2-5; D is possibly TRBD1 (5 bases). The CDR3 runs to 17 residues. Looked up from germline, CDR1 is DFQATT and CDR2 is SNEGSKA (reference sequence). CDR3 amino acids: CCARDGMGGKGLETQYF. CDR3 nucleotide sequence: TGCTGTGCTAGAGACGGCATGGGCGGAAAGGGGTTGGAGACCCAGTACTTC.